One T cell receptor beta chain is described in this entry. Its antigen is undetermined. This entry comes from a study of cytomegalovirus exposure and HLA in healthy donors. The V end lost 2 bases, the J end lost 0 bases, and 8 bases lay between the germline ends. Germline loops: CDR1 SGDLS, CDR2 YYNGEE. The CDR3 length is 14 residues. PCR was performed using 60 Vbeta and 13 Jbeta primers. Measured with immunoSEQ multiplex PCR; TCRdb has only the in-frame clones, and not every one. Of approximately 220,000 clones detected, roughly 83% appear once; the ten largest clones hold about 0.77%. Study-level findings and limits: Later, TCR association rates were found to vary by HLA locus, highest for DRB1 and lowest for HLA-C.

This sequence originates from a boy between 2 and 10 years old in good health and CMV-seronegative. The gene calls are TRBV9 and TRBJ1-2; TRBD1 is a possible D gene (5 bases). Sequencing input: PBMCs. CDR3 in amino acids: CASSVDSTNYGYTF. The CDR3 region has the DNA TGTGCCAGCAGCGTTGACAGTACTAACTATGGCTACACCTTC.